This T cell receptor beta chain was identified during a study of cytomegalovirus exposure and HLA in healthy donors. Findings and caveats of the study: There was a cluster of highly shared sequence variants that was likely a sequencing artifact. Altogether, some 170 TCR beta chains were recorded as cytomegalovirus-associated. Across HLA loci, a later analysis found differing TCR association rates, with DRB1 most and HLA-C fewest.

Notes on this clone: Its antigen is not identified.

The PCR ran on 60 Vbeta and 13 Jbeta primers. Profiling relied on immunoSEQ multiplex PCR, and the TCRdb table lists in-frame clones only, not all of them. The listing records tens of thousands of clones. Sequencing was carried out using PBMCs. The sequence was collected from a man in his late teens or twenties in good health and CMV-seropositive.

This CDR3 reads CASSISPRGSLSPQHF. For the CDR3, the DNA is TGTGCCAGTAGTATTTCCCCCAGGGGGAGCCTCAGTCCCCAGCATTTT. The V call is TRBV19, the J call TRBJ1-5, with TRBD1 matching 7 bases. V shed 3 bases, J shed 10 bases, and the junction held 15 bases outside the gene matches. The germline gives CDR1 LNHDA, CDR2 SQIVND (reference sequence). The CDR3 is 16 amino acids.